This T cell receptor beta chain is from a study of blood T cell repertoires in COVID-19. Study as a whole: Sites in the United States, Italy and Spain provided acute and convalescent COVID-19 samples. From T cells, B-cell-depleted T cells, or PBMCs came the material, which was cDNA or gDNA.

V lost 2 bases to trimming and J lost 1 base, with 8 bases between them. The CDR3 is 14 residues long. Germline V gives CDR1 SEHNR, CDR2 FQNEAQ (reference sequence). Authors' data handling: Amplification of reference gene primers was used by the study to estimate nucleated cell counts. Data came from immunoSEQ multiplex PCR; TCRdb stores just in-frame clones and leaves some out. Clonal size and the V and J genes are those of that table, whereas D and trimming came from the DNA. The profile shows approximately 97,000 clones, roughly 84% of them singletons. The sequencing input was peripheral blood. This TCR was sampled from a human donor in a cohort sampled during active COVID-19. The V and J genes are TRBV7-9 and TRBJ1-1; D ambiguous. The CDR3 DNA reads TGTGCCAGCAGCTTATACTCCGGGAACACTGAAGCTTTCTTT. Translating gives CASSLYSGNTEAFF. Based on the CDR3 plus reference TRBV7-9 and TRBJ1-1, the full variable domain is DTGVSQNPRHKITKRGQNVTFRCDPISEHNRLYWYRQTLGQGPEFLTYFQNEAQLEKSRLLSDRFSAERPKGSFSTLEIQRTEQGDSAMYLCASSLYSGNTEAFFGQGTRLTVV.